This TCR beta chain came from a study of cytomegalovirus exposure and HLA in healthy donors. Overall study context: Findings of an earlier analysis included over 95 million unique TCR beta sequences from 180 million or so T cells.

Germline values: CDR1 LGHNA, CDR2 YNFKEQ. The CDR3 has 16 amino acids. Deletions cut 0 bases from V and 4 bases from J, with 15 bases between. In the PCR, 60 Vbeta and 13 Jbeta primers were used. The method was immunoSEQ multiplex PCR; TCRdb's version includes in-frame clones alone and lacks a portion of them. The repertoire includes approximately 150,000 clones, about 60% of them detected once, and roughly 7% sits in the top ten. Study-wide results and caveats: Some highly shared sequence variants likely arose as a pipeline artifact. TRBV6-2, TRBV6-3 and some other V segments were excluded as indistinguishable.

On this clone: Its antigen is unknown.

Material for sequencing was PBMCs. The sequence came from a woman aged 60-70 years in good health and CMV-seropositive. The chain recombines TRBV4-2 with TRBJ2-5, with TRBD2 as a possible D gene (6 bases). The CDR3: CASSQDGLTEGETQYF. For the CDR3, the DNA is TGTGCCAGCAGCCAAGATGGACTAACCGAAGGAGAGACCCAGTACTTC.